The 24 T cell receptor beta chains reported below all come from one sample, sequenced in a study of T cell repertoires in cytomegalovirus infection. TCRdb fed the reads into MiXCR, producing one record per CDR3 protein. The sample shows 680,000 or so distinct CDR3 sequences, 35% to 45% of them seen only once. The sequenced sample consisted of PBMCs. The receptors derive from a human donor in good health (CMV status not recorded). Some clones in this sample may be carry-over from other donors' samples.

This clonotype was observed at least ten times. CDR3 sequence: CASTISGGPFYEQYF. The DNA of the CDR3 is TGTGCCAGCACCATTAGCGGGGGCCCCTTCTACGAGCAGTACTTC. The chain employs TRBV7-2 and TRBJ2-7, with 9 nucleotides matching TRBD2. The CDR3 totals 15 residues. The germline V gene has CDR1 SGHTA and CDR2 FQGNSA. With 7 bases clipped from V and 3 bases from J, the junction kept 10 bases outside the gene matches.

In this sample, this clonotype turned up a few times. This chain links TRBV12-3 or TRBV12-4 with TRBJ1-2; 9 nucleotides agree with TRBD1. The CDR3 spans 16 residues. Trimming took 6 bases from V and 3 from J; bases not matched to a gene: 11. The CDR3 region is CASSQGQGQEHYGYTF. The CDR3 bases are TGTGCCAGCAGCCAGGGACAGGGTCAGGAGCACTATGGCTACACCTTC.

This chain uses TRBV5-1 with TRBJ1-2; tentative D call: TRBD1 (5 bases). The CDR3 spans 14 residues. CDR1 and CDR2 from the germline V gene are SGHRS and YFSETQ. V was shortened by 1 base and J by 3 bases, with 10 bases between the two germline ends. Here the CDR3 DNA reads TGCGCCAGCAGCTTGCTAGGGGACGACTATGGCTACACCTTC. As protein: CASSLLGDDYGYTF.

The V call is TRBV18, the J call TRBJ2-5; a weak D match, TRBD1 (6 bases). V was trimmed by 5 bases and J by 1 base, leaving 11 bases between them. Germline assignment: CDR1 KGHSH and CDR2 LQKENI. The CDR3 spans 14 residues. The CDR3 coding sequence is TGTGCCAGCTCAACCGACAGGCGCCAAGAGACCCAGTACTTC. This translates into CASSTDRRQETQYF.

The chain employs TRBV28 and TRBJ2-7; TRBD1 might be the D (6 bases). There are 12 residues in the CDR3. Germline V gives CDR1 MDHEN, CDR2 SYDVKM. V was trimmed by 8 bases and J by 1 base, leaving 9 bases between them. In DNA form, the CDR3 reads TGTGCCAGCGTGGGGGCTTCCTACGAGCAGTACTTC. This sequence encodes CASVGASYEQYF. Looking up the rest from reference TRBV28 and TRBJ2-7 gives the full variable domain: DVKVTQSSRYLVKRTGEKVFLECVQDMDHENMFWYRQDPGLGLRLIYFSYDVKMKEKGDIPEGYSVSREKKERFSLILESASTNQTSMYLCASVGASYEQYFGPGTRLTVT.

The V call is TRBV7-8, the J call TRBJ2-3, with 12 bases that match TRBD1. The germline V gene has CDR1 SGHVS and CDR2 FQNEAQ. CDR3 size: 19 residues. J lost 4 bases, V lost 6 bases, and 17 bases had no gene match. The CDR3 DNA is TGTGCCAGCAGGCCAACCCCAAACCGGGACAGGGGGCATCCAGATACGCAGTATTTT. The encoded protein is CASRPTPNRDRGHPDTQYF. The complete variable domain, with remaining parts taken from reference TRBV7-8 and TRBJ2-3, reads GAGVSQSPRYKVAKRGQDVALRCDPISGHVSLFWYQQALGQGPEFLTYFQNEAQLDKSGLPSDRFFAERPEGSVSTLKIQRTQQEDSAVYLCASRPTPNRDRGHPDTQYFGPGTRLTVL.

The chain uses TRBV28 and TRBJ2-1, with TRBD1 matching over 9 bases. CDR1 MDHEN and CDR2 SYDVKM come from the germline V gene. The CDR3 sequence is 15 residues long. Unmatched junction bases numbered 7, after V lost 5 bases and J lost 5 bases. The CDR3 here is CASSTTGTGNNEQFF. CDR3 sequence (DNA): TGTGCCAGCAGTACCACCGGGACAGGGAACAATGAGCAGTTCTTC.

The chain couples TRBV10-3 to TRBJ2-5; TRBD2 matches 7 bases. V trimming: 3 bases; J trimming: 4 bases; junction bases outside the gene matches: 8. The CDR3 sequence is 15 residues long. Germline CDR1 ENHRY, CDR2 SYGVKD. CDR3 nucleotides: TGTGCCATCAGTGACCCCGCGCCGGGGGGAGAGACCCAGTACTTC. Protein sequence: CAISDPAPGGETQYF.

A few counts support this clonotype. V and J are TRBV4-2 and TRBJ1-2; 9 bases agree with TRBD1. The CDR3 has 17 amino acids. Germline CDR1 is LGHNA and CDR2 is YNFKEQ. Losses at the gene ends were 3 bases for V and 5 bases for J; bases not matched to a gene: 13. The CDR3 region is CASSQGSEPGQGYGYTF. CDR3 coding DNA: TGTGCCAGCAGCCAGGGATCTGAGCCGGGACAGGGATATGGCTACACCTTC.

This clonotype has just a few counts. The gene calls are TRBV11-2 and TRBJ2-2; the match to TRBD2 covers 14 bases. The junction had 7 bases not matched to a gene; V was cut back by 3 bases and J by 7 bases. CDR1 is SGHAT, CDR2 FQNNGV, per germline. The CDR3 consists of 17 residues. CDR3 DNA sequence: TGTGCCAGCAGCTTGACTAGCGGGAGGGCCGTAATCGGGGAGCTGTTTTTT. It specifies CASSLTSGRAVIGELFF.

This clonotype was counted a few times. DNA of the CDR3: TGTGCCAGCAGTGCCTACGGGAGCTCCTACAATGAGCAGTTCTTC. Translation gives CASSAYGSSYNEQFF. J is TRBJ2-1 and V is TRBV6-6; D is perhaps TRBD2 (6 bases). Per the germline V gene, CDR1 is MNHNY and CDR2 is SVGAGI (reference sequence). V gave up 5 bases and J gave up 0 bases, with 11 bases separating them. The CDR3 has 15 amino acids.

This clonotype was observed a handful of times. The chain is built from TRBV19 and TRBJ2-2; D is undetermined. V lost 9 bases, J lost 6 bases, and 20 bases lay in between. There are 15 residues in the CDR3. From germline, CDR1 is LNHDA and CDR2 SQIVND (reference sequence). The CDR3 sequence is CASNTLGVASGELFF. CDR3 bases: TGTGCCAGCAATACTCTTGGAGTAGCTTCCGGGGAGCTGTTTTTT.

The CDR3 reads CASSLGAGAPYNEQFF. In DNA, the CDR3 is TGTGCCAGCAGCTTAGGGGCGGGAGCCCCCTACAATGAGCAGTTCTTC. The V call is TRBV7-9, the J call TRBJ2-1; TRBD2 matches at 7 bases. V lost 1 base to trimming and J lost 2 bases; unmatched junction nucleotides: 5. Germline assignment: CDR1 SEHNR and CDR2 FQNEAQ (reference sequence). This CDR3 comprises 16 residues.

The chain combines TRBV4-3 with TRBJ2-3; 13 nucleotides line up with TRBD2. This CDR3 is 18 amino acids long. CDR1 and CDR2 (germline): LGHNA, YSLEER. Unmatched junction bases numbered 18, after V lost 11 bases and J lost 4 bases. The chain's CDR3 is CAGMQRPTSGGGADTQYF. In DNA form, the CDR3 reads TGCGCCGGCATGCAACGCCCTACTAGCGGGGGGGGCGCAGATACGCAGTATTTT.

This clonotype was detected only a few times. CDR3 nucleotide sequence: TGCGCCAGCAGAGACGGGGACAGGGGAAACACTGAAGCTTTCTTT. Amino acid sequence: CASRDGDRGNTEAFF. The V call is TRBV4-1, the J call TRBJ1-1; 10 bases agree with TRBD1. Germline CDR1 MGHRA, CDR2 YSYEKL. The CDR3 loop spans 15 amino acids. J gave up 2 bases and V 6 bases, and 6 bases lay outside the gene matches.

This sequence joins TRBV6-2 or TRBV6-3 and TRBJ1-5; D not resolved. Germline CDR1 reads MNHEY; CDR2 reads SVGEGT. The CDR3 has 14 residues. Trimming removed 4 bases from V and 1 base from J, with 8 bases in between. The CDR3 nucleotides read TGTGCCAGCAGTTTTACTCGGAGCAATCAGCCCCAGCATTTT. Translated: CASSFTRSNQPQHF.

This chain uses TRBV6-6 with TRBJ2-2, with 12 bases fitting TRBD2. Germline V lookup: CDR1 MNHNY, CDR2 SVGAGI (reference sequence). This CDR3 contains 19 residues. The V gene end was trimmed by 0 bases and the J gene end by 6 bases; junction bases not matched to a gene: 11. The CDR3 is CASSYSPPLAGGLAGELFF. The CDR3 DNA is TGTGCCAGCAGTTACTCTCCCCCTCTAGCGGGGGGGCTCGCCGGGGAGCTGTTTTTT.

A few counts support this clonotype. Here the CDR3 DNA reads TGTGCCAGCAGTCGAGGCGGGGGGGCCAACGAGCAGTACTTC. Translation: CASSRGGGANEQYF. The chain employs TRBV7-3 and TRBJ2-7; 9 positions agree with TRBD2. The CDR3 totals 14 residues. V shed 6 bases and J 5 bases; nucleotides not matched to a gene: 8. The germline gives CDR1 SGHTA, CDR2 FQGTGA.

As regards this clonotype: Given the absence of the conserved phenylalanine or tryptophan at the CDR3 end, a read error is likely. The V and J genes are TRBV20-1 and TRBJ2-3; D possibly corresponds to TRBD2 (6 bases). V lost 5 bases and J 3 bases, leaving 15 bases between the germline ends. The germline gives CDR1 DFQATT, CDR2 SNEGSKA (reference sequence). CDR3 length: 14 residues. The CDR3 DNA follows: TGCAGTGCTCCCAGAGGCGGGGTTACAGATACGCAGTATGTT. It is translated as CSAPRGGVTDTQYV.

V usage is TRBV6-6 and J usage is TRBJ2-5, with D possibly being TRBD2 (5 bases). Trimming left V 2 bases short and J 5 bases short, with 12 bases between. CDR1 and CDR2 (germline): MNHNY, SVGAGI (reference sequence). The length of the CDR3 is 14 residues. CDR3 region: CASSYTRVLETQYF. In nucleotides, the CDR3 is TGTGCCAGCAGTTACACGAGGGTCCTCGAGACCCAGTACTTC.

This CDR3 reads CASSGWTQAEAFF. CDR3 sequence (DNA): TGTGCCAGCAGTGGGTGGACCCAGGCTGAAGCTTTCTTT. This chain links TRBV12-3 or TRBV12-4 with TRBJ1-1; D remains ambiguous. V was clipped by 5 bases and J by 6 bases, with 13 bases between them. This CDR3 region has 13 residues.

The J gene is TRBJ1-4, the V gene TRBV19, with D unclear. Trimming stripped 9 bases from V and 4 bases from J, with 21 bases between. The V gene's germline CDR1 is LNHDA and CDR2 SQIVND (reference sequence). This CDR3 is 16 amino acids long. The CDR3 region is CASTFGWWTHNEKLFF. The CDR3 nucleotides read TGTGCCAGCACTTTTGGGTGGTGGACCCATAATGAAAAACTGTTTTTT.

The rearrangement uses TRBV19 and TRBJ2-3, with a weak D call TRBD2 (6 bases). The CDR3 covers 11 residues. Between the trimmed V and J ends, which lost 9 bases and 4 bases, there was a span of 8 bases. CDR1 and CDR2 (germline): LNHDA, SQIVND (reference sequence). The CDR3 loop is CASGSPDTQYF. CDR3 nucleotides: TGTGCCAGCGGGAGCCCAGATACGCAGTATTTT.

The rearrangement links TRBV7-6 to TRBJ2-5, with 8 bases that match TRBD1. This CDR3 region has 17 residues. CDR1 SGHVS and CDR2 FNYEAQ come from the germline V gene. Unmatched junction bases numbered 16, after V lost 5 bases and J lost 5 bases. The CDR3 DNA follows: TGTGCCAGCAGCCCTCAGGGGGCGCAAGGCTCGGGGGAGACCCAGTACTTC. It translates to CASSPQGAQGSGETQYF. Using reference TRBV7-6 and TRBJ2-5 for the parts outside the CDR3, the full variable domain is GAGVSQSPRYKVTKRGQDVALRCDPISGHVSLYWYRQALGQGPEFLTYFNYEAQQDKSGLPNDRFSAERPEGSISTLTIQRTEQRDSAMYRCASSPQGAQGSGETQYFGPGTRLLVL.